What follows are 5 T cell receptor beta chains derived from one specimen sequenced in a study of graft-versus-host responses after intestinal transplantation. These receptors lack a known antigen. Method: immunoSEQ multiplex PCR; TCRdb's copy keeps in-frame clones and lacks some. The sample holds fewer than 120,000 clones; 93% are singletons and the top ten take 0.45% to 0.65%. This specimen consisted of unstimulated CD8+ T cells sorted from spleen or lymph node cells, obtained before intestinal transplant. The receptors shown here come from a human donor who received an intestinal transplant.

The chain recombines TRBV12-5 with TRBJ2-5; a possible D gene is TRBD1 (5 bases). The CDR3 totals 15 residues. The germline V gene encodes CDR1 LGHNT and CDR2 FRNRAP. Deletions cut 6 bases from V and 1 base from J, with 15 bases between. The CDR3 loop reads CASGPHDRSQETQYF. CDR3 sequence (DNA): TGTGCTAGTGGCCCTCACGACAGATCCCAAGAGACCCAGTACTTC. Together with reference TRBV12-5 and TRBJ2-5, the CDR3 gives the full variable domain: DARVTQTPRHKVTEMGQEVTMRCQPILGHNTVFWYRQTMMQGLELLAYFRNRAPLDDSGMPKDRFSAEMPDATLATLKIQPSEPRDSAVYFCASGPHDRSQETQYFGPGTRLLVL.

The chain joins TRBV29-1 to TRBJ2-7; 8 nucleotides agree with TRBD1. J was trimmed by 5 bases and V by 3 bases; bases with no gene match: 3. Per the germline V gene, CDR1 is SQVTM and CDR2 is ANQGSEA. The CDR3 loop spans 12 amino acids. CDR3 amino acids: CSVETDRDEQYF. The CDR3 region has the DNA TGCAGCGTTGAGACGGACAGGGACGAGCAGTACTTC.

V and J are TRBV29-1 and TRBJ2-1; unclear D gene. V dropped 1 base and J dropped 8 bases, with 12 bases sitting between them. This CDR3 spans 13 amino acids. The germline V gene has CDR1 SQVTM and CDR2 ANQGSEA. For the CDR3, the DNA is TGCAGCGTTGAAGGACCAGAAATATATGAGCAGTTCTTC. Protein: CSVEGPEIYEQFF.

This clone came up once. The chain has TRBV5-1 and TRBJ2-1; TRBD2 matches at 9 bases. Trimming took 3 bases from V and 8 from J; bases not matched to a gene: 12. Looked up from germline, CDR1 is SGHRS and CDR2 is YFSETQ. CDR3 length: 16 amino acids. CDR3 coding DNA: TGCGCCAGCAGCTCCCCGGAGGCGGGAGGGCCGGATGAGCAGTTCTTC. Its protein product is CASSSPEAGGPDEQFF.

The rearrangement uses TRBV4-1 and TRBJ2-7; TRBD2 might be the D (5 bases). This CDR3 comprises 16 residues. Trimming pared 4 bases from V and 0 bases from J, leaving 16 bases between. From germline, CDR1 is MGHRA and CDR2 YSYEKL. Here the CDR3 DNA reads TGCGCCAGCAGCCTAGCGCTCGGGGAAAGCTCCTACGAGCAGTACTTC. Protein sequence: CASSLALGESSYEQYF.